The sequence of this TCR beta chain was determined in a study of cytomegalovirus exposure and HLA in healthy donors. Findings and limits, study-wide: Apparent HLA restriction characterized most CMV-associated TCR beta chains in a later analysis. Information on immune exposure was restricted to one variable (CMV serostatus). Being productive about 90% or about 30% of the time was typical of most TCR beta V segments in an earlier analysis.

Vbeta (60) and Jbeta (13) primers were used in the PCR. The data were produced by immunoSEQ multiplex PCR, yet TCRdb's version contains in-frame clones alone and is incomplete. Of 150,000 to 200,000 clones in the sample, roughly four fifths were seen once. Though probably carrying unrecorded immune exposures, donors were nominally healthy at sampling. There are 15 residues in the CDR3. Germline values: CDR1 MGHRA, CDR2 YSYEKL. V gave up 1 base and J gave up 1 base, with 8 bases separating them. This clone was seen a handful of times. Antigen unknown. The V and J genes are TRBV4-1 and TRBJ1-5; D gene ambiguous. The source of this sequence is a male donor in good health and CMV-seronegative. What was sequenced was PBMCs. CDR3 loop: CASSQGGRSNQPQHF. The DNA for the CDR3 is TGCGCCAGCAGCCAAGGCGGGAGAAGCAATCAGCCCCAGCATTTT.